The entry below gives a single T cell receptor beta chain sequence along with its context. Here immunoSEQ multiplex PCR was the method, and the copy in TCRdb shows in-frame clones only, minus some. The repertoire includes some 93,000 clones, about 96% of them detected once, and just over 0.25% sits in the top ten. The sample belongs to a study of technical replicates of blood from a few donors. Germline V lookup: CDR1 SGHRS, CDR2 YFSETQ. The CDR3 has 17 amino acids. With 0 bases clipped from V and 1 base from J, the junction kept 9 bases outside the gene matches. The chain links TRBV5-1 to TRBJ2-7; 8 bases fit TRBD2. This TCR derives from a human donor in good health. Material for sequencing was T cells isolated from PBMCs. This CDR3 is CASSLALEGLVSYEQYF. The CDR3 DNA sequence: TGCGCCAGCAGCTTGGCCCTTGAGGGACTAGTTTCCTACGAGCAGTACTTC.